The 25 T cell receptor beta chains in this list originate from one sample, sequenced in a study of Ad26.COV2.S vaccination and SARS-CoV-2 variants. The repertoire was sequenced with immunoSEQ multiplex PCR; TCRdb's copy has only in-frame clones and lacks some. In the table there are roughly 700,000 clones, 80% to 90% of which are singletons. Treatment described: 15 to 20 received Ad26.COV2.S at low or high dose, single or two shots; roughly 5 received placebo; per-sample allocation not given. It was on day 63 after the first vaccine or placebo injection that samples were taken. The sample in question was peripheral blood, obtained in a trial of Ad26.COV2.S vaccine versus placebo. Receptors were obtained from a person between 18 and 59 years old who received the Ad26.COV2.S COVID-19 vaccine or a placebo.

The chain has TRBV7-2 and TRBJ2-5; 15 bases are shared with TRBD2. This CDR3 comprises 17 residues. CDR1 is SGHTA and CDR2 is FQGNSA in the germline V gene. Unmatched junction bases numbered 5, after V lost 5 bases and J lost 1 base. The CDR3 sequence is CASSPRTSGGAQETQYF. The CDR3 DNA reads TGTGCCAGCAGCCCCCGGACTAGCGGGGGGGCCCAAGAGACCCAGTACTTC.

For this clone: This sample includes further DNA sequences coding for the same CDR3. The V call is TRBV27, the J call TRBJ2-7; 8 nucleotides line up with TRBD2. This CDR3 region has 13 residues. V shed 4 bases, J shed 6 bases, and the junction held 5 bases outside the gene matches. CDR1 MNHEY and CDR2 SMNVEV come from the germline V gene (reference sequence). Written as DNA, the CDR3 is TGTGCCAGCAGTTCCGGACTAGCACTCGAGCAGTACTTC. Amino acid sequence: CASSSGLALEQYF.

This clone was observed a single time. The chain recombines TRBV14 with TRBJ2-7; 7 nucleotides match TRBD1. The CDR3 is 15 amino acids. Germline CDR1 SGHDN, CDR2 FVKESK. Losses at the gene ends were 0 bases for V and 3 bases for J; bases not matched to a gene: 5. The CDR3 here is CASSQETGSIYEQYF. The CDR3 bases are TGTGCCAGCAGCCAAGAGACAGGGAGTATCTACGAGCAGTACTTC.

The rearrangement uses TRBV24-1 and TRBJ2-2; TRBD1 is a possible D gene (6 bases). Trimming removed 2 bases from V and 4 bases from J, with 16 bases in between. Germline CDR1 and CDR2: KGHDR and SFDVKD. The CDR3 runs to 17 residues. CDR3 coding DNA: TGTGCCACCAGTGATTCCGGGGTCCAGGGGACCACCGGGGAGCTGTTTTTT. Protein: CATSDSGVQGTTGELFF.

The chain uses TRBV7-6 and TRBJ2-7; maybe TRBD1 (6 bases). CDR1 SGHVS and CDR2 FNYEAQ come from the germline V gene. This CDR3 region has 14 residues. The V end lost 1 base, the J end lost 2 bases, and 9 bases lay between the germline ends. CDR3: CASSLEQGPYEQYF. CDR3 DNA: TGTGCCAGCAGCTTAGAACAGGGCCCCTACGAGCAGTACTTC.

V and J are TRBV19 and TRBJ1-1, with 7 bases lining up with TRBD1. The CDR3 has 15 amino acids. The ends lost 6 bases at V and 0 bases at J; junction bases unmatched: 7. Germline values: CDR1 LNHDA, CDR2 SQIVND (reference sequence). The CDR3 here is CASRSQTGLNTEAFF. As DNA, the CDR3 is TGTGCCAGTAGGAGTCAGACAGGGCTGAACACTGAAGCTTTCTTT.

This CDR3 reads CSTSGESSYEQYF. CDR3 nucleotides: TGCAGCACTAGCGGGGAGAGCTCCTACGAGCAGTACTTC. The chain links TRBV29-1 to TRBJ2-7, with 10 nucleotides matching TRBD2. The germline gives CDR1 SQVTM, CDR2 ANQGSEA. After removal of 8 bases from V and 0 bases from J, the junction contained 4 bases not matched to a gene. The CDR3 sequence is 13 residues long.

V is TRBV5-4 and J is TRBJ1-2; D remains unclear. The CDR3 has 14 amino acids. The V end was cut by 4 bases, the J end by 0 bases, with 10 bases between. The germline V gene encodes CDR1 SGHNT and CDR2 YYREEE (reference sequence). CDR3 coding DNA: TGTGCCAGCAGCCCCCGGGGAGCTAACTATGGCTACACCTTC. It translates to CASSPRGANYGYTF.

The chain carries TRBV9 and TRBJ2-5, with TRBD1 matching 10 bases. This CDR3 comprises 15 residues. Losses at the gene ends were 0 bases for V and 4 bases for J; bases not matched to a gene: 3. Germline V gene sequence: CDR1 SGDLS, CDR2 YYNGEE. This chain's CDR3 is CASSVEGQGTETQYF. CDR3 DNA: TGTGCCAGCAGCGTAGAGGGACAGGGGACAGAGACCCAGTACTTC.

This chain links TRBV24-1 with TRBJ2-7; perhaps D is TRBD1 or TRBD2 (5 bases each). V was trimmed by 2 bases and J by 6 bases, leaving 7 bases between them. CDR3 length equals 12 residues. Germline V lookup: CDR1 KGHDR, CDR2 SFDVKD. The CDR3 bases are TGTGCCACCAGTGATTGGGGGACCGAGCAGTACTTC. Translation: CATSDWGTEQYF.

The rearrangement uses TRBV27 and TRBJ2-2, with D hard to call. The CDR3 extends over 15 amino acids. Germline assignment: CDR1 MNHEY and CDR2 SMNVEV (reference sequence). Between the trimmed V and J ends, which lost 0 bases and 7 bases, there was a span of 12 bases. The CDR3 DNA reads TGTGCCAGCAGTTTATCCCGCCTGGGGAACGGGGAGCTGTTTTTT. Its protein is CASSLSRLGNGELFF.

The chain joins TRBV11-2 to TRBJ2-7, with 7 nucleotides matching TRBD1. The CDR3 is 14 residues long. V was clipped by 7 bases and J by 5 bases; unmatched bases: 11. Germline assignment: CDR1 SGHAT and CDR2 FQNNGV. CDR3 sequence: CASNNEGAHDEQYF. CDR3 sequence (DNA): TGTGCCAGCAACAACGAGGGGGCGCACGACGAGCAGTACTTC.

This sequence joins TRBV5-1 and TRBJ1-1; D remains unclear. Between the trimmed V and J ends, which lost 0 bases and 0 bases, there was a span of 9 bases. The CDR3 has 15 amino acids. The V gene's germline CDR1 is SGHRS and CDR2 YFSETQ. CDR3 sequence (DNA): TGCGCCAGCAGCTTGGATGCGGCGATGAACACTGAAGCTTTCTTT. Protein product: CASSLDAAMNTEAFF.

This clone was recorded only once. The chain couples TRBV7-2 to TRBJ2-2; tentatively, D is TRBD2 (6 bases). Germline V gene lookup returns CDR1 SGHTA and CDR2 FQGNSA. The CDR3 totals 14 residues. Trimming removed 5 bases from V and 7 bases from J, with 14 bases in between. CDR3 sequence reads: CASSPRRESGELFF. CDR3 nucleotides: TGTGCCAGCAGCCCCCGGAGGGAGAGCGGGGAGCTGTTTTTT.

V is TRBV10-1 and J is TRBJ2-1; 14 bases are a match to TRBD2. The length of the CDR3 is 15 residues. Germline loops: CDR1 WNHNN, CDR2 SYGVQD (reference sequence). V shed 8 bases and J 10 bases; nucleotides not matched to a gene: 10. CDR3 region: CASCPGLAGEGEQFF. The CDR3, as DNA: TGCGCCAGCTGCCCGGGACTAGCGGGAGAGGGCGAGCAGTTCTTC.

The gene calls are TRBV5-1 and TRBJ2-1; no clear D. This CDR3 has 16 residues. Trimming removed 0 bases at V and 0 bases at J, with 10 bases between. Germline V gene lookup returns CDR1 SGHRS and CDR2 YFSETQ. This CDR3 is CASSLAGSRSYNEQFF. CDR3 nucleotides: TGCGCCAGCAGCTTGGCCGGGTCACGCTCCTACAATGAGCAGTTCTTC.

The chain combines TRBV19 with TRBJ2-7; 11 positions agree with TRBD2. This CDR3 spans 13 amino acids. Germline trimming cut 6 bases from V and 11 bases from J; bases unmatched to any gene: 9. In germline, CDR1 is LNHDA, CDR2 SQIVND (reference sequence). CDR3 bases: TGTGCCAGTAGAGATAGCGGGGGGGCGATGGAGTACTTC. This encodes CASRDSGGAMEYF.

This clone was seen a single time. The chain joins TRBV19 to TRBJ2-5; D unresolved. The germline gives CDR1 LNHDA, CDR2 SQIVND (reference sequence). V lost 2 bases and J lost 0, with 7 bases in between. The CDR3 sequence is 14 residues long. The CDR3 bases are TGTGCCAGTAGTATACGTGCAAACCAAGAGACCCAGTACTTC. This translates into CASSIRANQETQYF.

This clone was seen only a few times. The chain recombines TRBV7-3 with TRBJ2-2, with D hard to call. From germline, CDR1 is SGHTA and CDR2 FQGTGA. The CDR3 spans 13 residues. V was trimmed by 3 bases and J by 3 bases, leaving 5 bases between them. CDR3: CASSFRDTGELFF. The CDR3 region has the DNA TGTGCCAGCAGCTTCCGGGACACCGGGGAGCTGTTTTTT.

The chain combines TRBV6-5 with TRBJ2-7, with 8 bases lining up with TRBD1. The CDR3 has 14 residues. The germline V gene encodes CDR1 MNHEY and CDR2 SVGAGI. The trim removed 7 bases at V and 4 bases at J, leaving 9 bases unmatched. CDR3 residues: CASIPDRGPYEQYF. The CDR3 DNA is TGTGCCAGCATCCCAGACAGGGGCCCTTACGAGCAGTACTTC.

This clone was counted many times. V and J are TRBV7-9 and TRBJ2-1; TRBD2 agrees at 9 bases. The CDR3 sequence is 16 residues long. Germline CDR1 reads SEHNR; CDR2 reads FQNEAQ (reference sequence). Trimming cost V 2 bases and J 7 bases; bases outside gene matches: 9. The CDR3 sequence is CASSLNLVLAGNEQFF. The DNA for the CDR3 is TGTGCCAGCAGCTTAAATCTTGTTCTAGCGGGAAATGAGCAGTTCTTC.

The gene calls are TRBV5-6 and TRBJ1-6; TRBD1 matches 7 bases. V trimming: 9 bases; J trimming: 6 bases; junction bases outside the gene matches: 6. The CDR3 extends over 13 amino acids. The germline V gene encodes CDR1 SGHDT and CDR2 YYEEEE. CDR3 DNA: TGTGCCACTAACAGGGGAACTAATTCACCCCTCCACTTT. It codes for CATNRGTNSPLHF.

As DNA, the CDR3 is TGCAGTGCTAGTAACTGGACCACCTACGAGCAGTACTTC. It translates to CSASNWTTYEQYF. This rearrangement joins TRBV20-1 to TRBJ2-7; D gene uncertain. Germline V gene sequence: CDR1 DFQATT, CDR2 SNEGSKA (reference sequence). The CDR3 is 13 amino acids. Trimming cost V 3 bases and J 2 bases, with 11 bases left between them.

J is TRBJ2-2 and V is TRBV10-3; D uncertain. The CDR3 has 15 residues. V gave up 5 bases and J gave up 0 bases, with 10 bases separating them. CDR1 and CDR2 (germline): ENHRY, SYGVKD. CDR3 in DNA: TGTGCCATCAGTCCACTTACAGCGAACACCGGGGAGCTGTTTTTT. This codes for CAISPLTANTGELFF.

This clone was recorded only once. The chain joins TRBV9 to TRBJ2-6; D not certain. This CDR3 region has 18 residues. Germline CDR1 SGDLS, CDR2 YYNGEE. Trimming pared 1 base from V and 0 bases from J, leaving 14 bases between. CDR3 sequence reads: CASSVSPRPSSGANVLTF. CDR3 DNA: TGTGCCAGCAGCGTAAGTCCCCGGCCCTCCTCTGGGGCCAACGTCCTGACTTTC.